The 4 T cell receptor beta chains in this list originate from one sample, sequenced in a study of blood T cell repertoires in COVID-19. Assay used: immunoSEQ multiplex PCR; TCRdb lists only in-frame clones, some missing. The sample lists about 400,000 clones, about 90% occurring once. The specimen was PBMCs or T cells enriched from blood (not recorded which). The source is a man aged 40-49 years in a cohort exposed to, infected with or recovered from COVID-19 (not recorded which).

The chain employs TRBV28 and TRBJ1-2; TRBD1 matches 8 bases. Germline assignment: CDR1 MDHEN and CDR2 SYDVKM. The CDR3 sequence is 15 residues long. V shed 4 bases, J shed 4 bases, and the junction held 8 bases outside the gene matches. Written as DNA, the CDR3 is TGTGCCAGCAGTTGGGACGGACAGGGACCCTATGGCTACACCTTC. Its translation is CASSWDGQGPYGYTF.

This rearrangement joins TRBV28 to TRBJ2-1; 14 bases agree with TRBD2. The CDR3 runs to 15 residues. V trimming: 8 bases; J trimming: 6 bases; junction bases outside the gene matches: 6. Germline CDR1 reads MDHEN; CDR2 reads SYDVKM. CDR3 sequence (DNA): TGTGCCAGCGTCTCCGGGACTAGCGGGAGCAATGAGCAGTTCTTC. Translated: CASVSGTSGSNEQFF.

The chain joins TRBV28 to TRBJ2-3; 7 nucleotides align to TRBD1. The CDR3 is 16 residues long. CDR1 MDHEN and CDR2 SYDVKM come from the germline V gene. J was trimmed by 5 bases and V by 4 bases; bases with no gene match: 12. Here the CDR3 DNA reads TGTGCCAGCAGTTCCGGACAGGCCAGGTCCATAGATACGCAGTATTTT. It specifies CASSSGQARSIDTQYF.

The rearrangement uses TRBV18 and TRBJ1-2, with TRBD1 matching over 9 bases. Germline CDR1 KGHSH, CDR2 LQKENI. V shed 3 bases and J 2 bases; nucleotides not matched to a gene: 4. The CDR3 has 15 residues. In nucleotides, the CDR3 is TGTGCCAGCTCACCCAACGGACAGGGGAACTATGGCTACACCTTC. Translation gives CASSPNGQGNYGYTF. Full variable domain (remainder filled in from reference TRBV18 and TRBJ1-2): NAGVMQNPRHLVRRRGQEARLRCSPMKGHSHVYWYRQLPEEGLKFMVYLQKENIIDESGMPKERFSAEFPKEGPSILRIQQVVRGDSAAYFCASSPNGQGNYGYTFGSGTRLTVV.